The next 32 T cell receptor beta chains were all read from a single sample in a study of blood T cell repertoires in COVID-19. Measured with immunoSEQ multiplex PCR; TCRdb has only the in-frame clones, and not every one. This table holds roughly 150,000 clones, just under 85% found once. Sample: PBMCs or T cells enriched from blood (not recorded which). The receptor set was obtained from a woman between 35 and 50 years old who had recovered from COVID-19.

The rearrangement links TRBV19 to TRBJ1-2, with 8 nucleotides matching TRBD1. Trimming at V came to 1 base and at J to 6 bases, leaving 10 bases not matched to a gene. This CDR3 is 16 amino acids long. Per germline, CDR1 LNHDA and CDR2 SQIVND (reference sequence). CDR3 residues: CASSIGGGTGTDGYTF. For the CDR3, the DNA is TGTGCCAGTAGTATAGGAGGAGGGACAGGTACCGATGGCTACACCTTC.

Ten or more counts support this clone. V gene TRBV6-5 combines with J gene TRBJ1-2; 8 bases agree with TRBD1. This CDR3 spans 14 amino acids. CDR1 and CDR2 from the germline V gene are MNHEY and SVGAGI. V shed 11 bases and J 4 bases; nucleotides not matched to a gene: 12. The chain's CDR3 is CAALTGQATYGYTF. CDR3 sequence (DNA): TGTGCCGCCCTAACGGGACAGGCGACCTATGGCTACACCTTC.

This clone was counted between two and nine times. The gene calls are TRBV10-3 and TRBJ2-5, with D maybe TRBD1 (6 bases). The CDR3 is made up of 11 amino acids. Germline values: CDR1 ENHRY, CDR2 SYGVKD. Trimming left V 10 bases short and J 4 bases short, with 10 bases between. This CDR3 is CATGAGETQYF. Here the CDR3 DNA reads TGTGCCACAGGGGCCGGAGAGACCCAGTACTTC.

V usage is TRBV5-1 and J usage is TRBJ2-7; 14 bases agree with TRBD2. J was trimmed by 4 bases and V by 2 bases; bases with no gene match: 2. Germline CDR1 and CDR2: SGHRS and YFSETQ. The CDR3 loop spans 15 amino acids. The CDR3 spells CASSLGTSGRYEQYF. The DNA for the CDR3 is TGCGCCAGCAGCTTAGGGACTAGCGGGAGATACGAGCAGTACTTC.

The V call is TRBV9, the J call TRBJ1-2; tentative D call: TRBD1 (5 bases). Germline V gene sequence: CDR1 SGDLS, CDR2 YYNGEE. This CDR3 is built from 12 residues. The V end lost 3 bases, the J end lost 5 bases, and 8 bases lay between the germline ends. CDR3 nucleotide sequence: TGTGCCAGCAGCGGTTCAGGGTATGGCTACACCTTC. Its translation: CASSGSGYGYTF.

This chain joins TRBV2 and TRBJ2-7, with 10 bases fitting TRBD2. Losses at the gene ends were 4 bases for V and 3 bases for J; bases not matched to a gene: 6. The CDR3 is 15 residues long. CDR1 is SNHLY, CDR2 FYNNEI, per germline. Here the CDR3 reads CASSGSSGGLYEQYF. In DNA form, the CDR3 reads TGTGCCAGCAGTGGTTCTAGCGGGGGTCTCTACGAGCAGTACTTC. Together with reference TRBV2 and TRBJ2-7, the CDR3 gives the full variable domain: EPEVTQTPSHQVTQMGQEVILRCVPISNHLYFYWYRQILGQKVEFLVSFYNNEISEKSEIFDDQFSVERPDGSNFTLKIRSTKLEDSAMYFCASSGSSGGLYEQYFGPGTRLTVT.

The chain employs TRBV5-1 and TRBJ2-7; the D is unclear. Between the trimmed V and J ends, which lost 1 base and 0 bases, there was a span of 11 bases. The V gene's germline CDR1 is SGHRS and CDR2 YFSETQ. The CDR3 contains 15 residues. This chain's CDR3 is CASSLNGKSSYEQYF. CDR3 coding DNA: TGCGCCAGCAGCTTGAACGGTAAGTCCTCCTACGAGCAGTACTTC.

This clone is a singleton in its sample. The rearrangement joins TRBV11-3 to TRBJ2-1, with 13 bases fitting TRBD2. Trimming cost V 5 bases and J 0 bases; bases outside gene matches: 4. From germline, CDR1 is SGHNT and CDR2 YENEEA. The CDR3 has 17 amino acids. CDR3 nucleotide sequence: TGTGCCAGCAGCAAAGGACTAGCGGGAGTCTCCTACAATGAGCAGTTCTTC. Residues: CASSKGLAGVSYNEQFF.

The chain employs TRBV19 and TRBJ1-5; 7 bases fit TRBD1. Unmatched junction bases numbered 5, after V lost 4 bases and J lost 5 bases. CDR1 is LNHDA and CDR2 is SQIVND in the germline V gene (reference sequence). The CDR3 loop spans 14 amino acids. DNA of the CDR3: TGTGCCAGTAGTAATCGACAGGGTTATCAGCCCCAGCATTTT. It yields the protein CASSNRQGYQPQHF.

The chain uses TRBV23-1 and TRBJ1-3, with D possibly TRBD1 on 5 matching bases. TRBV23-1 has ORF status, its function being uncertain. The CDR3 totals 17 residues. With 0 bases removed from V and 3 bases from J, the gap between germline ends came to 15 bases. The CDR3 here is CASSQSAFGGVGNTIYF. CDR3 sequence (DNA): TGCGCCAGCAGTCAATCAGCTTTCGGAGGGGTTGGAAACACCATATATTTT.

This chain links TRBV19 with TRBJ1-4; D perhaps matches TRBD1 (5 bases). The V end lost 3 bases, the J end lost 10 bases, and 15 bases lay between the germline ends. The CDR3 is 14 amino acids. Germline assignment: CDR1 LNHDA and CDR2 SQIVND (reference sequence). The CDR3 sequence is CASSMAGGPGKLFF. CDR3 in DNA: TGTGCCAGTAGTATGGCGGGGGGACCAGGAAAACTGTTTTTT.

This chain joins TRBV9 and TRBJ1-4, with 9 bases identical to TRBD1. CDR1 is SGDLS and CDR2 is YYNGEE in the germline V gene. Losses at the gene ends were 0 bases for V and 8 bases for J; bases not matched to a gene: 5. The CDR3 totals 15 residues. The CDR3 DNA reads as TGTGCCAGCAGCGTAGCGGGACAGGGCGACGAAAAACTGTTTTTT. Protein: CASSVAGQGDEKLFF. The full variable domain, with the rest looked up from reference TRBV9 and TRBJ1-4, is DSGVTQTPKHLITATGQRVTLRCSPRSGDLSVYWYQQSLDQGLQFLIQYYNGEERAKGNILERFSAQQFPDLHSELNLSSLELGDSALYFCASSVAGQGDEKLFFGSGTQLSVL.

The chain is built from TRBV5-1 and TRBJ2-2; D might be TRBD2 (6 bases). From germline, CDR1 is SGHRS and CDR2 YFSETQ. V lost 6 bases and J lost 4, with 13 bases in between. This CDR3 is 14 amino acids long. CDR3 sequence: CASNDGSGTGELFF. In DNA form, the CDR3 reads TGCGCCAGCAACGACGGGAGTGGCACCGGGGAGCTGTTTTTT.

J is TRBJ1-3 and V is TRBV6-5; D unresolved. This CDR3 region has 13 residues. V lost 6 bases, J lost 5 bases, and 11 bases lay in between. Germline loops: CDR1 MNHEY, CDR2 SVGAGI. The CDR3 protein is CASSPSVRNTIYF. CDR3 nucleotides: TGTGCCAGCAGCCCCAGTGTCCGAAACACCATATATTTT.

The chain has TRBV9 and TRBJ1-6; a weak D match, TRBD1 (6 bases). CDR1 and CDR2 from the germline V gene are SGDLS and YYNGEE. CDR3 length: 15 residues. V was pared by 3 bases and J by 8 bases, with 15 bases between. For the CDR3, the DNA is TGTGCCAGCAGCGCCGAGGGGGGGACGCATTCACCCCTCCACTTT. Protein product: CASSAEGGTHSPLHF.

The chain couples TRBV12-5 to TRBJ1-6; D not resolved. The V gene lost 1 base and the J gene lost 7 bases, with 20 bases spanning the gap. The CDR3 is 18 residues long. Germline values: CDR1 LGHNT, CDR2 FRNRAP. The CDR3: CASGLALLSGQTNSPLHF. In DNA form, the CDR3 reads TGTGCTAGTGGTTTGGCTCTCCTAAGCGGTCAGACGAATTCACCCCTCCACTTT.

The chain is built from TRBV24-1 and TRBJ1-6, with no clear D. CDR1 is KGHDR, CDR2 SFDVKD, per germline. The V gene lost 5 bases and the J gene lost 5 bases, with 15 bases spanning the gap. The length of the CDR3 is 16 residues. This CDR3 reads CATSALYKTNNSPLHF. The CDR3 nucleotides are TGTGCCACCAGTGCACTATATAAAACCAATAATTCACCCCTCCACTTT.

This chain uses TRBV7-9 with TRBJ2-1; D perhaps matches TRBD1 (6 bases). V shed 5 bases and J shed 6 bases, with 11 bases lying between them. The CDR3 is made up of 13 amino acids. CDR1 SEHNR and CDR2 FQNEAQ come from the germline V gene (reference sequence). The CDR3 bases are TGTGCCAGCAGCCCCAGGGGTAGCAATGAGCAGTTCTTC. Protein product: CASSPRGSNEQFF.

The chain is built from TRBV30 and TRBJ1-2; no definite D call. CDR1 is GTSNPN, CDR2 SVGIG, per germline (reference sequence). CDR3 length: 11 amino acids. V shed 0 bases and J shed 6 bases, with 5 bases lying between them. CDR3 loop: CAWSVRDGYTF. The CDR3 DNA reads as TGTGCCTGGAGTGTACGGGATGGCTACACCTTC.

This rearrangement joins TRBV29-1 to TRBJ1-1; D unresolved. Looked up from germline, CDR1 is SQVTM and CDR2 is ANQGSEA. The CDR3 has 12 residues. V lost 4 bases and J 4 bases, leaving 10 bases between the germline ends. CDR3 region: CSVVRSGTEAFF. The CDR3 DNA reads as TGCAGCGTTGTTCGCTCGGGCACTGAAGCTTTCTTT.

The rearrangement uses TRBV4-1 and TRBJ2-7; no reliable D call. The CDR3 is made up of 13 amino acids. Looked up from germline, CDR1 is MGHRA and CDR2 is YSYEKL. V gave up 4 bases and J gave up 4 bases, with 11 bases separating them. This CDR3 is CASSLRPTYEQYF. As DNA, the CDR3 is TGCGCCAGCAGCCTCCGGCCGACTTACGAGCAGTACTTC.

This sequence joins TRBV6-5 and TRBJ1-3; 8 nucleotides line up with TRBD1. Germline-derived CDR1 and CDR2 are MNHEY and SVGAGI. There are 14 residues in the CDR3. V shed 5 bases and J 6 bases; nucleotides not matched to a gene: 6. This chain's CDR3 is CASSRDRGLNTIYF. The CDR3 DNA reads as TGTGCCAGCAGTCGCGACAGGGGTTTAAACACCATATATTTT.

Here the CDR3 DNA reads TGTGCCAGCAGATCCGCCGGGACTGCCCATGAGCAGTTCTTC. Protein product: CASRSAGTAHEQFF. V usage is TRBV27 and J usage is TRBJ2-1, with D possibly TRBD2 on 6 matching bases. Trimming removed 6 bases at V and 8 bases at J, with 17 bases between. The CDR3 contains 14 residues. CDR1 MNHEY and CDR2 SMNVEV come from the germline V gene (reference sequence).

Note on this clone: The junction differs from germline at one of its ends, possibly a read error. V usage is TRBV10-3 and J usage is TRBJ1-1; D is undetermined. Germline lookup yields CDR1 ENHRY and CDR2 SYGVKD. This CDR3 has 13 residues. The DNA for the CDR3 is TGTGCCATCAGTGAGTCGTCCAACCGTGGCGGGGATTTT. This gives the protein CAISESSNRGGDF.

The chain has TRBV11-3 and TRBJ2-1, with 8 bases matching TRBD1. The V gene end was trimmed by 4 bases and the J gene end by 5 bases; junction bases not matched to a gene: 7. The germline CDR1 and CDR2 sequences are SGHNT and YENEEA. The CDR3 spans 15 residues. The CDR3 sequence is CASSSGQGIDNEQFF. DNA of the CDR3: TGTGCCAGCAGCTCCGGACAGGGTATCGACAATGAGCAGTTCTTC.

This chain connects TRBV27 to TRBJ1-1; D ambiguous. The CDR3 spans 13 residues. V shed 0 bases and J shed 3 bases, with 5 bases lying between them. Per germline, CDR1 MNHEY and CDR2 SMNVEV (reference sequence). CDR3 loop: CASSLSSDTEAFF. CDR3 nucleotide sequence: TGTGCCAGCAGTTTATCTAGCGACACTGAAGCTTTCTTT.

The V and J genes are TRBV6-4 and TRBJ2-2; 8 nucleotides agree with TRBD1. The J segment lost 5 bases and the V segment lost 6 bases, leaving 2 bases of the junction unmatched. The CDR3 sequence is 13 residues long. Germline assignment: CDR1 MRHNA and CDR2 SNTAGT. The CDR3 coding sequence is TGTGCCAGCAGGACAGGGGCGACCGGGGAGCTGTTTTTT. It encodes CASRTGATGELFF.

This chain joins TRBV10-3 and TRBJ2-1; 10 bases are a match to TRBD2. This CDR3 has 12 residues. CDR1 is ENHRY and CDR2 is SYGVKD in the germline V gene. After removal of 6 bases from V and 15 bases from J, the junction contained 8 bases not matched to a gene. The CDR3 loop is CAIRLSGGEAFF. The CDR3 nucleotides are TGTGCCATCAGACTCAGCGGGGGGGAAGCGTTCTTC.

This rearrangement joins TRBV5-5 to TRBJ2-7, with 7 bases lining up with TRBD2. The CDR3 consists of 15 residues. In germline, CDR1 is SGHKS, CDR2 YYEKEE (reference sequence). V trimming: 4 bases; J trimming: 0 bases; junction bases outside the gene matches: 7. This chain's CDR3 is CASSKRGDLSYEQYF. CDR3 DNA: TGTGCCAGCAGCAAACGGGGGGACCTCTCCTACGAGCAGTACTTC.

This clone has only a few counts. The genes are TRBV18 and TRBJ2-1; 10 bases are a match to TRBD2. V was pared by 2 bases and J by 7 bases, with 8 bases of the junction left unmatched. The CDR3 has 16 amino acids. Germline CDR1 is KGHSH and CDR2 is LQKENI. Written as DNA, the CDR3 is TGTGCCAGCTCACCAGCCCTAGTAGCGGGAGGTAATGAGCAGTTCTTC. As protein: CASSPALVAGGNEQFF. Using reference TRBV18 and TRBJ2-1 for the parts outside the CDR3, the full variable domain is NAGVMQNPRHLVRRRGQEARLRCSPMKGHSHVYWYRQLPEEGLKFMVYLQKENIIDESGMPKERFSAEFPKEGPSILRIQQVVRGDSAAYFCASSPALVAGGNEQFFGPGTRLTVL.

V is TRBV30 and J is TRBJ1-5; D remains unclear. Between the trimmed V and J ends, which lost 5 bases and 2 bases, there was a span of 16 bases. The CDR3 is 15 amino acids. The germline V gene has CDR1 GTSNPN and CDR2 SVGIG (reference sequence). The chain's CDR3 is CAWASQDGGNQPQHF. In DNA, the CDR3 is TGTGCCTGGGCCTCCCAGGATGGCGGCAATCAGCCCCAGCATTTT.

In its sample, this clone was seen once. The genes are TRBV12-5 and TRBJ2-6; D is unclear. This CDR3 is 17 amino acids long. Trimming removed 0 bases at V and 1 base at J, with 10 bases between. Germline V gene sequence: CDR1 LGHNT, CDR2 FRNRAP. This CDR3 reads CASGLVQISSGANVLTF. Here the CDR3 DNA reads TGTGCTAGTGGTTTGGTACAGATCTCATCTGGGGCCAACGTCCTGACTTTC.